This TCR beta chain is drawn from a study of blood T cells in healthy people across ages. The CDR3 totals 14 residues. Germline CDR1 and CDR2: MNHEY and SVGAGI. After removal of 6 bases from V and 8 bases from J, the junction contained 9 bases not matched to a gene. It was with a sample-barcoded 5' primer and a J-beta primer mix that a second PCR of about 6 to 11 cycles was run. TCRdb re-analysed the 5' RACE reads in MiXCR, keeping a single row per CDR3 protein. This sample has about 1.4 million distinct CDR3 sequences, with 45% to 70% found just once. The clonotype was recovered from a man between 18 and 35 years old in good health. The sample taken for sequencing was blood. This sequence joins TRBV6-5 and TRBJ2-1; TRBD2 matches 8 bases. The CDR3 is CASSQRGGRDEQFF. The CDR3 DNA is TGTGCCAGCAGCCAACGGGGGGGCCGGGATGAGCAGTTCTTC.